Sequencing of this TCR beta chain was carried out in a study of PD-L1 blockade in urothelial cancer. V was cut by 3 bases and J by 2 bases, with 14 bases left in between. Germline CDR1 and CDR2: KGHSH and LQKENI. The CDR3 covers 15 residues. Each patient supplied 1 to 8 pretreatment and on-treatment samples. About this clone itself: Its antigen is unknown.

TCRdb's table, derived via immunoSEQ multiplex PCR, lists solely in-frame clones and lacks some. This sample yields some 80,000 clones, of which 87% are seen a single time; about 6% belongs to the top ten. Overall study findings and caveats: Pretreatment TCR clonality in blood, when below the median, was predictive of better survival.

V is TRBV18 and J is TRBJ2-7; no definite D call. The clonotype comes from an older woman with urothelial cancer. Sequenced here: PBMCs, sampled around atezolizumab (anti-PD-L1) treatment. The CDR3 protein is CASSPRSSVTYEQYF. The DNA for the CDR3 is TGTGCCAGCTCACCGCGGTCATCGGTTACCTACGAGCAGTACTTC.